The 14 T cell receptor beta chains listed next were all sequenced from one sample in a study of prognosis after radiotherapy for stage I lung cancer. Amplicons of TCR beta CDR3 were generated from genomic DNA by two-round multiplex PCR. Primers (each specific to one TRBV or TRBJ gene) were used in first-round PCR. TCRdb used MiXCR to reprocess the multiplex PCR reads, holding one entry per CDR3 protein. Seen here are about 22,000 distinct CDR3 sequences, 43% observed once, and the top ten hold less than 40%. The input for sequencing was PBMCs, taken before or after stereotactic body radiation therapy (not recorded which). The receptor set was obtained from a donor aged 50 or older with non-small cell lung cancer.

CDR3 region: CASGTWTGGSQHQHF. The CDR3 bases are TGTGCCAGCGGAACCTGGACAGGGGGTTCTCAACACCAGCATTTT. The chain links TRBV28 to TRBJ1-5, with 10 bases matching TRBD1. The CDR3 is 15 residues long. Germline CDR1 and CDR2: MDHEN and SYDVKM. After removal of 8 bases from V and 12 bases from J, the junction contained 16 bases not matched to a gene.

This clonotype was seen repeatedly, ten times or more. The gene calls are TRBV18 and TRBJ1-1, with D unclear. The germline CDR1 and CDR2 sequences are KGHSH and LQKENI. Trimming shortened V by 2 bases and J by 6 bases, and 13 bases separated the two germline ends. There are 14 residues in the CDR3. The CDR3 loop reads CASSPIPGGAEAFF. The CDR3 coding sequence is TGTGCCAGCTCACCAATCCCCGGTGGCGCTGAAGCTTTCTTT.

The CDR3 protein is CASSLRGSYYEQYF. CDR3 coding DNA: TGTGCCAGCAGCTTGAGGGGGAGCTACTATGAGCAGTACTTC. The gene calls are TRBV6-2 or TRBV6-3 and TRBJ2-7; the D gene is possibly TRBD1 (6 bases). Germline CDR1 is MNHEY and CDR2 is SVGEGT. The CDR3 spans 14 residues. V was trimmed by 6 bases and J by 7 bases, leaving 19 bases between them.

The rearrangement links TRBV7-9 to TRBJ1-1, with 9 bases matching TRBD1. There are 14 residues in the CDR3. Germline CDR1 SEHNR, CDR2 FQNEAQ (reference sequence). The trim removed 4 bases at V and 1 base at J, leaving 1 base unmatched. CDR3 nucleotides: TGTGCCAGCAGCTGGGGACAGGGGAACACTGAAGCTTTCTTT. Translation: CASSWGQGNTEAFF.

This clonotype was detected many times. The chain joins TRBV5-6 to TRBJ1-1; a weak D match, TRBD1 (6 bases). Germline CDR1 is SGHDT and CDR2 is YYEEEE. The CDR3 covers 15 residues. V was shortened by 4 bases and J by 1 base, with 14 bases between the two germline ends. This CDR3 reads CASSNGQPGNTEAFF. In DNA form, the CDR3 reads TGTGCCAGCAGCAATGGACAGCCCGGGAACACTGAAGCTTTCTTT.

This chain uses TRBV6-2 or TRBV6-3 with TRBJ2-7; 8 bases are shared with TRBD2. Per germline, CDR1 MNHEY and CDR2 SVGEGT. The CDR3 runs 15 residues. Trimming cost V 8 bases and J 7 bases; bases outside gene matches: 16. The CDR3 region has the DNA TGTGCCAGCTCCCGCCGGGGAGCGGGAGCGCTAGAGCAGTACTTC. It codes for CASSRRGAGALEQYF.

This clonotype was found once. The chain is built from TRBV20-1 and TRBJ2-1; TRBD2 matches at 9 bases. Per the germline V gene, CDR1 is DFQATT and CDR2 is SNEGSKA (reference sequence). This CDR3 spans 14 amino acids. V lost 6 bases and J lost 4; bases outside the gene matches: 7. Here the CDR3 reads CSAMMREGYNEQFF. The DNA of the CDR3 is TGCAGTGCCATGATGCGGGAGGGTTACAATGAGCAGTTCTTC.

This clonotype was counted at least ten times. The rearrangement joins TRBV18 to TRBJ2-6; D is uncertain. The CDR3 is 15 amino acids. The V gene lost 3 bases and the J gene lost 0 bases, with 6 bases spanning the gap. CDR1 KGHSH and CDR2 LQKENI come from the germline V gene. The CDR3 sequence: CASSPINSGANVLTF. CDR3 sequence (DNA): TGTGCCAGCTCACCTATTAACTCTGGGGCCAACGTCCTGACTTTC.

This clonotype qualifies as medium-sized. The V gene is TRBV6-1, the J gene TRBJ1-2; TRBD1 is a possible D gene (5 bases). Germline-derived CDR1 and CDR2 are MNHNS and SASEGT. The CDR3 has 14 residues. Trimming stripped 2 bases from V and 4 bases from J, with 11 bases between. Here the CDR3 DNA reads TGTGCCAGCAGTGAAAGTGGGACCACCTATGGCTACACCTTC. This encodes CASSESGTTYGYTF.

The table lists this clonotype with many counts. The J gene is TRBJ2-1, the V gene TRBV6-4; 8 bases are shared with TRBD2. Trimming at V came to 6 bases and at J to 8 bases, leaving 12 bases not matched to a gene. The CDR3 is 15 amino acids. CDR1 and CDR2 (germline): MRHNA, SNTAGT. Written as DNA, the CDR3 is TGTGCCAGCAGACAGAACGGGGGGGCCTCGGATGAGCAGTTCTTC. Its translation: CASRQNGGASDEQFF.

CDR3 DNA sequence: TGTGCCAGCAGCCCCCGGGACGGGGCCTCTGGGGCCAACGTCCTGACTTTC. Translation gives CASSPRDGASGANVLTF. The chain recombines TRBV3-1 with TRBJ2-6; D is perhaps TRBD1 or TRBD2 (5 bases each). The CDR3 covers 17 residues. The germline V and J ends were trimmed by 4 bases and 0 bases, with 13 bases remaining between them. Per the germline V gene, CDR1 is LGHDT and CDR2 is YNNKEL (reference sequence).

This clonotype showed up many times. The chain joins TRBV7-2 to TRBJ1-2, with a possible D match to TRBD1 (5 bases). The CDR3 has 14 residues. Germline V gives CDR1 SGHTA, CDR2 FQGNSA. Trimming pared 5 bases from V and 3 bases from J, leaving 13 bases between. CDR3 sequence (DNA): TGTGCCAGCAGCCTCCGGGAAGGGGACTATGGCTACACCTTC. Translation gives CASSLREGDYGYTF.

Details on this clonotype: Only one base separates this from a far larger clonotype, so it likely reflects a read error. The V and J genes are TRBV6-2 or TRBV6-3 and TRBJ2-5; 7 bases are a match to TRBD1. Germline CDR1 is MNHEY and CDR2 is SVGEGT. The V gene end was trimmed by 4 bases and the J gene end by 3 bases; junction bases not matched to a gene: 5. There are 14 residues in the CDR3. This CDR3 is CASSWGQSKETQYF. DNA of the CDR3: TGTGCCAGCAGTTGGGGACAGTCCAAAGAGACCCAGTACTTC.

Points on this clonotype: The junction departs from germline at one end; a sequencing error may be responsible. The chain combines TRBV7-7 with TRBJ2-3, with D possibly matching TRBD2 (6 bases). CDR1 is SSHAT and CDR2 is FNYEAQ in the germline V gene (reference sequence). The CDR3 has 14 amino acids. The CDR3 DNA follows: TGTGCTAGCAGCCCCACGGGGGGCACAGATACGCAGTATTTT. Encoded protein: CASSPTGGTDTQYF. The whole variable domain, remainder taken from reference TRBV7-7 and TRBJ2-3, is GAGVSQSPRYKVTKRGQDVTLRCDPISSHATLYWYQQALGQGPEFLTYFNYEAQPDKSGLPSDRFSAERPEGSISTLTIQRTEQRDSAMYRCASSPTGGTDTQYFGPGTRLTVL.